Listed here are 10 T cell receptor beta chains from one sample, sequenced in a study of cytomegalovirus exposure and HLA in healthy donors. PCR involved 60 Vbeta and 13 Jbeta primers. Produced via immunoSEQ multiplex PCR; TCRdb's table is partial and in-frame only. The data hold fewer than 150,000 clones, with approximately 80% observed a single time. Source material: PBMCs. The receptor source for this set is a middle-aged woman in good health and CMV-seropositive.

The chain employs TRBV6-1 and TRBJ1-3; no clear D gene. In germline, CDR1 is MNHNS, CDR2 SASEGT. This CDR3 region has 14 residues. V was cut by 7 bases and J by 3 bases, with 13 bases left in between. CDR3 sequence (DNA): TGTGCCAGCAACCTGAAGGCAGGTGGAAACACCATATATTTT. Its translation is CASNLKAGGNTIYF.

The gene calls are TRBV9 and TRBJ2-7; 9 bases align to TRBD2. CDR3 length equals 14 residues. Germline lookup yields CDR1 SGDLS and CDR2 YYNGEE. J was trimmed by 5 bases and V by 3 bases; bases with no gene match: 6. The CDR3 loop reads CASSGTSVSHEQYF. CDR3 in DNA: TGTGCCAGCAGCGGGACTAGCGTGTCCCACGAGCAGTACTTC.

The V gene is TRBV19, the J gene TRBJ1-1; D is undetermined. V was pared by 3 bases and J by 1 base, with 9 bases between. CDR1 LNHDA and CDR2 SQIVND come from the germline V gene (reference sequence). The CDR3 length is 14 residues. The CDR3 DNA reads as TGTGCCAGTAGTATGAGGCGGGGGAACACTGAAGCTTTCTTT. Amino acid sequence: CASSMRRGNTEAFF.

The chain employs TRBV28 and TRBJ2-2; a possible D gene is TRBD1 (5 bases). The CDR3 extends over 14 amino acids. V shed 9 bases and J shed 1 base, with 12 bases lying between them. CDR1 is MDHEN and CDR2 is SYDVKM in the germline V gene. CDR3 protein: CASHDRKNTGELFF. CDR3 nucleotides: TGTGCCAGTCACGACAGAAAGAACACCGGGGAGCTGTTTTTT.

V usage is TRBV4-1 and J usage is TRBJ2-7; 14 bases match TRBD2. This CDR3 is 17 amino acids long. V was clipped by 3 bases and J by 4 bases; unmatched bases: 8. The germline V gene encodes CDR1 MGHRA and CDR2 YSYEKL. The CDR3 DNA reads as TGCGCCAGCAGCCAGGGCCCGGGACTAGCGGGAGAATACGAGCAGTACTTC. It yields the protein CASSQGPGLAGEYEQYF.

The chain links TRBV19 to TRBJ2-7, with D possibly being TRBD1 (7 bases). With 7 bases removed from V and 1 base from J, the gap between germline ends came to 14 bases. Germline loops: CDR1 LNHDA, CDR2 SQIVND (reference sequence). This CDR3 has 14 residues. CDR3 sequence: CASTQGGSSYEQYF. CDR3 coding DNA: TGTGCCAGTACCCAGGGGGGTAGTTCCTACGAGCAGTACTTC.

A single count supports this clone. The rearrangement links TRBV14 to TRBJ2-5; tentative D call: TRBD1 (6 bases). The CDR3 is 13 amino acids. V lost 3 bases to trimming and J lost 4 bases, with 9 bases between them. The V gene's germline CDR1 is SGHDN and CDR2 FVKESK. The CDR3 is CASSHGQPETQYF. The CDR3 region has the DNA TGTGCCAGCAGCCACGGACAGCCAGAGACCCAGTACTTC. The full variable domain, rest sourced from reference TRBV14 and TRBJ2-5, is EAGVTQFPSHSVIEKGQTVTLRCDPISGHDNLYWYRRVMGKEIKFLLHFVKESKQDESGMPNNRFLAERTGGTYSTLKVQPAELEDSGVYFCASSHGQPETQYFGPGTRLLVL.

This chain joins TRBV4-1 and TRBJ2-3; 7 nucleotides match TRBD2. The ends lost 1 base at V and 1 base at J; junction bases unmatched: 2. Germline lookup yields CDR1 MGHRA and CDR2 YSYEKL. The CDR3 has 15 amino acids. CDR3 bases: TGCGCCAGCAGCCAAGGCGGGAGAGGCACAGATACGCAGTATTTT. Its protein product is CASSQGGRGTDTQYF.

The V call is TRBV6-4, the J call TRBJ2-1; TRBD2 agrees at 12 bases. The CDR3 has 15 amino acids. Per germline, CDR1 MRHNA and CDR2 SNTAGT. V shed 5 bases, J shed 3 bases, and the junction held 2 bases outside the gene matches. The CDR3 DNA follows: TGTGCCAGCAGTCCACTAGCGGGAGGCTACAATGAGCAGTTCTTC. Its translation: CASSPLAGGYNEQFF.

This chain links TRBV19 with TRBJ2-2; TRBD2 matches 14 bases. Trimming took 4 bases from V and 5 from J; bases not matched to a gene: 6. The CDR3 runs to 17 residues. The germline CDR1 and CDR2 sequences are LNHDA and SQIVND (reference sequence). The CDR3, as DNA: TGTGCCAGTAGTAAAGGGACTAGCGGGAGAAAAACCGGGGAGCTGTTTTTT. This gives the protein CASSKGTSGRKTGELFF. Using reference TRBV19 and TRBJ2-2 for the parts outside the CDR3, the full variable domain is DGGITQSPKYLFRKEGQNVTLSCEQNLNHDAMYWYRQDPGQGLRLIYYSQIVNDFQKGDIAEGYSVSREKKESFPLTVTSAQKNPTAFYLCASSKGTSGRKTGELFFGEGSRLTVL.